The T cell receptor (beta chain) under discussion was sequenced for a study of cytomegalovirus exposure and HLA in healthy donors. Notes on the study in general: Immune exposure information comprised only CMV serostatus.

The PCR contained 60 Vbeta and 13 Jbeta primers. Method: immunoSEQ multiplex PCR; TCRdb's copy keeps in-frame clones and lacks some. The repertoire holds over 150,000 clones, with approximately 84% as singletons. Concerning this clone: Its target is not known.

This sequence was found in a girl under three years old in good health and CMV-seronegative. Sample: PBMCs.

CDR3 loop: CASSYYVDGYTF. The CDR3 nucleotides read TGTGCCAGCAGTTACTACGTAGATGGCTACACCTTC. The chain recombines TRBV6-6 with TRBJ1-2, with D unresolved. Trimming stripped 1 base from V and 6 bases from J, with 6 bases between. Germline CDR1 is MNHNY and CDR2 is SVGAGI (reference sequence). The CDR3 is made up of 12 amino acids.